This T cell receptor beta chain was recovered during a study of technical replicates of blood from a few donors. The CDR3 covers 14 residues. CDR1 is SGHVS and CDR2 is FNYEAQ in the germline V gene. V was pared by 1 base and J by 5 bases, with 8 bases between. The protocol was immunoSEQ multiplex PCR, while the TCRdb copy is restricted to in-frame clones and leaves out a portion. The data contain 75,000 to 85,000 clones, approximately 94% of them singletons. Sequenced input: T cells isolated from PBMCs. The receptor was isolated from a human donor in good health. The chain recombines TRBV7-6 with TRBJ1-4; TRBD1 is a possible D gene (6 bases). CDR3 sequence reads: CASSLVDRNEKLFF. In DNA, the CDR3 is TGTGCCAGCAGCTTAGTGGACAGAAATGAAAAACTGTTTTTT.